This T cell receptor (beta chain) appears in the sequencing data of a study of T cells after yellow fever vaccination. The germline gives CDR1 MNHNS, CDR2 SASEGT. Trimming removed 0 bases at V and 4 bases at J, with 9 bases between. The CDR3 has 14 residues. TCRdb re-analysed the 5' RACE reads in MiXCR, keeping a single row per CDR3 protein. The sample comprises approximately 580,000 distinct CDR3 sequences, around a sixth of which are singletons, and 15% to 20% rests with the top ten. Comments on this clonotype: Its antigen is not known.

Regarding the study as a whole: Clonotypes found in both CD4 and CD8 compartments made up a small share. Reappearance after the booster was seen for most primary-vaccination clones, at 95% to 96% CD4 and roughly 90% CD8.

The rearrangement links TRBV6-1 to TRBJ1-1; a possible D gene is TRBD1 (5 bases). The material sequenced was PBMCs, taken 4 to 5 days after the first yellow fever vaccination. The TCR originated in a man between 18 and 35 years old who received the YFV17D yellow fever vaccine. CDR3 nucleotide sequence: TGTGCCAGCAGTGAAGCAAGGGGTAGCACTGAAGCTTTCTTT. The encoded protein is CASSEARGSTEAFF.